This TCR beta chain was captured in a study of blood T cell repertoires in COVID-19. Participant ages covered about 18 to 100 years across some 25 US areas. Allocation to cohorts depended on clinical history reported by the participants. Recovered Cohort 3 donors showed two negative PCRs, clearance, or symptom resolution. Original methodology: Amplification of reference gene primers was used by the study to estimate nucleated cell counts. Sequencing used immunoSEQ multiplex PCR; TCRdb keeps in-frame clones, though not all of them. V, J and clone size are those of that table, while D and trimming were read from the DNA. The table lists about 160,000 clones, roughly 80% of them singletons. Trimming shortened V by 3 bases and J by 1 base, and 14 bases separated the two germline ends. The CDR3 contains 16 residues. Germline loops: CDR1 MGHRA, CDR2 YSYEKL.

This sequence originates from a woman aged 55-69 years who had recovered from COVID-19. The source material was PBMCs or T cells enriched from blood (not recorded which). The V gene is TRBV4-1, the J gene TRBJ2-3; D might be TRBD2 (5 bases). The CDR3 DNA reads as TGCGCCAGCAGCCAGCTTACTAGTATAGGCACAGATACGCAGTATTTT. It encodes CASSQLTSIGTDTQYF.